The rows below give T cell receptor beta chains drawn from one sample of a study of blood T cell repertoires in COVID-19. Measured with immunoSEQ multiplex PCR; TCRdb has only the in-frame clones, and not every one. Of about 120,000 clones in the sample, 79% are singletons; the top ten hold around 3.9%. Material: peripheral blood. These receptor sequences come from an elderly woman with acute or convalescent COVID-19. Each CDR3 is given with its conserved first and last residue. The D gene is left open where the match is weak. Clone size is stated in some rows and not others, as once, few, many or a class when expanded.

CDR3 DNA: TGTGCCAGCAGCCCTGATCCCGGGGGGGGCTCTGGAAACACCATATATTTT; CDR3 protein: CASSPDPGGGSGNTIYF; D gene: NA; V gene: TRBV5-5; clone size: NA; J gene: TRBJ1-3
CDR3 DNA: TGTGCCAGTAGTAGCGGCGCGGGCGGCGACTATGGCTACACCTTC; CDR3 protein: CASSSGAGGDYGYTF; D gene: NA; V gene: TRBV19; clone size: NA; J gene: TRBJ1-2
CDR3 DNA: TGCGCCAGCAGCCAAGAACTTCCGACAGGGGATACGCAGTATTTT; CDR3 protein: CASSQELPTGDTQYF; D gene: TRBD1; V gene: TRBV4-3; clone size: NA; J gene: TRBJ2-3
CDR3 DNA: TGCAGCGTGATTAGCGGGAGAGGCACAGATACGCAGTATTTT; CDR3 protein: CSVISGRGTDTQYF; D gene: TRBD2; V gene: TRBV29-1; clone size: NA; J gene: TRBJ2-3
CDR3 DNA: TGTGCCAGCTCAGGGTTCAGAGCGGGCAATGAGCAGTTCTTC; CDR3 protein: CASSGFRAGNEQFF; D gene: NA; V gene: TRBV14; clone size: NA; J gene: TRBJ2-1
CDR3 DNA: TGCGCCAGCAGCCCGGGGGGCCCGGGGGAGACCCAGTACTTC; CDR3 protein: CASSPGGPGETQYF; D gene: NA; V gene: TRBV5-1; clone size: NA; J gene: TRBJ2-5
CDR3 DNA: TGTGCCAGCAGCTTAAAGCACGGACTAGCGGGAGGAGCTTACAATGAGCAGTTCTTC; CDR3 protein: CASSLKHGLAGGAYNEQFF; D gene: TRBD2; V gene: TRBV7-8; clone size: few; J gene: TRBJ2-1
CDR3 DNA: TGTGCCAGCAGCCCGGCCAGGTCCTACGAGCAGTACTTC; CDR3 protein: CASSPARSYEQYF; D gene: NA; V gene: TRBV28; clone size: NA; J gene: TRBJ2-7
CDR3 DNA: TGTGCCAGCAGTTGGGAGGGGGGAGATACGCAGTATTTT; CDR3 protein: CASSWEGGDTQYF; D gene: NA; V gene: TRBV5-5; clone size: NA; J gene: TRBJ2-3
CDR3 DNA: TGTGCCAGTAGTGTAGAAAGCGGGAGCGGGAACACCGGGGAGCTGTTTTTT; CDR3 protein: CASSVESGSGNTGELFF; D gene: TRBD2; V gene: TRBV19; clone size: NA; J gene: TRBJ2-2
CDR3 DNA: TGTGCCAGCAGCCAAATCCGACAGGGGGCGAATCAGCCCCAGCATTTT; CDR3 protein: CASSQIRQGANQPQHF; D gene: TRBD1; V gene: TRBV6-2/TRBV6-3; clone size: once; J gene: TRBJ1-5
CDR3 DNA: TGTGCCTGGAGTGTACCCGGAGGGGCGGTTAATCAGCCCCAGCATTTT; CDR3 protein: CAWSVPGGAVNQPQHF; D gene: NA; V gene: TRBV30; clone size: NA; J gene: TRBJ1-5
CDR3 DNA: TGTGCCAGTAGTACGAGCGGGAGGGCCAGAAATGAGCAGTTCTTC; CDR3 protein: CASSTSGRARNEQFF; D gene: TRBD2; V gene: TRBV19; clone size: NA; J gene: TRBJ2-1
CDR3 DNA: TGTGCCAGCAGCCAAGATCGCAGGGCACAGCCCCAGCATTTT; CDR3 protein: CASSQDRRAQPQHF; D gene: NA; V gene: TRBV3-1/TRBV3-2; clone size: few; J gene: TRBJ1-5
CDR3 DNA: TGTGCCAGCAGCCCTGGGACTAGCGGAGTCACAGATACGCAGTATTTT; CDR3 protein: CASSPGTSGVTDTQYF; D gene: TRBD2; V gene: TRBV7-3; clone size: NA; J gene: TRBJ2-3
CDR3 DNA: TGCGCCAGCAGGGGGGAGTTAACAGGGGGCAGCGTGACCCAGTACTTC; CDR3 protein: CASRGELTGGSVTQYF; D gene: TRBD1; V gene: TRBV5-1; clone size: few; J gene: TRBJ2-5
CDR3 DNA: TGCGCCAGCAGCTGGAGTTCTGGGTATGGCACAGATACGCAGTATTTT; CDR3 protein: CASSWSSGYGTDTQYF; D gene: NA; V gene: TRBV5-1; clone size: NA; J gene: TRBJ2-3
CDR3 DNA: TGCAGTGCTAGTAAAGAGGATCAGCCCCAGCATTTT; CDR3 protein: CSASKEDQPQHF; D gene: NA; V gene: TRBV20-1; clone size: NA; J gene: TRBJ1-5
CDR3 DNA: TGTGCCAGCAGCTCGACAGTCCAAGAGACCCAGTACTTC; CDR3 protein: CASSSTVQETQYF; D gene: NA; V gene: TRBV5-6; clone size: NA; J gene: TRBJ2-5
CDR3 DNA: TGTGCCAGCACACTCACCGGGGGGCAGTCTGGAAACACCATATATTTT; CDR3 protein: CASTLTGGQSGNTIYF; D gene: NA; V gene: TRBV2; clone size: NA; J gene: TRBJ1-3
CDR3 DNA: TGTGCCTCCTCCCAGGGAGGCGAGCAGTACTTC; CDR3 protein: CASSQGGEQYF; D gene: NA; V gene: TRBV3-1/TRBV3-2; clone size: NA; J gene: TRBJ2-7
CDR3 DNA: TGTGCCAGCTCACCGGACAGGGCGGGCACAGATACGCAGTATTTT; CDR3 protein: CASSPDRAGTDTQYF; D gene: TRBD1; V gene: TRBV18; clone size: NA; J gene: TRBJ2-3
CDR3 DNA: TGTGCCAGCAGTTACCGGGACTTCTCCTACGAGCAGTACTTC; CDR3 protein: CASSYRDFSYEQYF; D gene: NA; V gene: TRBV6-2/TRBV6-3; clone size: few; J gene: TRBJ2-7
CDR3 DNA: TGTGCCAGCAGCCTCACGACAGGGAAGGCTTTCTTT; CDR3 protein: CASSLTTGKAFF; D gene: TRBD1; V gene: TRBV12-3/TRBV12-4; clone size: once; J gene: TRBJ1-1
CDR3 DNA: TGTGCCAGCAGCCAAGTTGGTGGGGAGGGTCAGCCCCAGCATTTT; CDR3 protein: CASSQVGGEGQPQHF; D gene: NA; V gene: TRBV4-2; clone size: NA; J gene: TRBJ1-5
CDR3 DNA: TGCGCCAGCAGCCGTTCGGTGAGGGGCAATCAGCCCCAGCATTTT; CDR3 protein: CASSRSVRGNQPQHF; D gene: NA; V gene: TRBV4-3; clone size: NA; J gene: TRBJ1-5
CDR3 DNA: TGTGCCAGCAGCCGGACTAGCGGGGTTGTATTGCAAGAGACCCAGTACTTC; CDR3 protein: CASSRTSGVVLQETQYF; D gene: TRBD2; V gene: TRBV3-1/TRBV3-2; clone size: NA; J gene: TRBJ2-5
CDR3 DNA: TGTGCCAGCAGCCAAAGCGGTCGGGGGGCCCTCTCAATAAGTTCTGGGGCCAACGTCCTGACTTTC; CDR3 protein: CASSQSGRGALSISSGANVLTF; D gene: NA; V gene: TRBV3-1/TRBV3-2; clone size: NA; J gene: TRBJ2-6
CDR3 DNA: TGTGCCAGCAGCGACAGGGGGCTTCTGAGCGAGCAGTACTTC; CDR3 protein: CASSDRGLLSEQYF; D gene: TRBD1; V gene: TRBV2; clone size: NA; J gene: TRBJ2-7
CDR3 DNA: TGTGCCAGCAGCCACCGGACAGGGTACAATGAGCAGTTCTTC; CDR3 protein: CASSHRTGYNEQFF; D gene: TRBD1; V gene: TRBV3-1/TRBV3-2; clone size: NA; J gene: TRBJ2-1
CDR3 DNA: TGCAGTGCTAGTAGCGGGGGGGAGCAAGTGACCCAGTACTTC; CDR3 protein: CSASSGGEQVTQYF; D gene: TRBD2; V gene: TRBV20-1; clone size: NA; J gene: TRBJ2-5
CDR3 DNA: TGTGCCAGCAGCCAAACGGTGGGAGGGAGAGATAGTAACACTGAAGCTTTCTTT; CDR3 protein: CASSQTVGGRDSNTEAFF; D gene: NA; V gene: TRBV14; clone size: once; J gene: TRBJ1-1
CDR3 DNA: TGTGCCAGCAGCTTCTCGGGAGCGGGGCCGTACGAGCAGTACTTC; CDR3 protein: CASSFSGAGPYEQYF; D gene: TRBD2; V gene: TRBV5-6; clone size: NA; J gene: TRBJ2-7
CDR3 DNA: TGTGCCAGCAGCAGGACAGGGGCCTACAATGAGCAGTTCTTC; CDR3 protein: CASSRTGAYNEQFF; D gene: TRBD1; V gene: TRBV27; clone size: NA; J gene: TRBJ2-1
CDR3 DNA: TGTGCCAGCAGTTTAGCCCAGACGGGGGGCTACACCTTC; CDR3 protein: CASSLAQTGGYTF; D gene: NA; V gene: TRBV28; clone size: NA; J gene: TRBJ1-2
CDR3 DNA: TGTGCCAGCAGCTTATATCCCGGGGGGGCCTTCGGGGAGCTGTTTTTT; CDR3 protein: CASSLYPGGAFGELFF; D gene: TRBD2; V gene: TRBV7-9; clone size: NA; J gene: TRBJ2-2
CDR3 DNA: TGTGCCTGGAGTGTAACCCCGCAGGCAAACGAGCAGTACTTC; CDR3 protein: CAWSVTPQANEQYF; D gene: NA; V gene: TRBV30; clone size: few; J gene: TRBJ2-7
CDR3 DNA: TGTGCCAGTAGTTTAGAGCGCTGGTATGGCTACACCTTC; CDR3 protein: CASSLERWYGYTF; D gene: NA; V gene: TRBV19; clone size: NA; J gene: TRBJ1-2
CDR3 DNA: TGCGCCAGCAGCCAAGATTTCAGGCCAACCGGGGAGCTGTTTTTT; CDR3 protein: CASSQDFRPTGELFF; D gene: NA; V gene: TRBV4-1; clone size: NA; J gene: TRBJ2-2
CDR3 DNA: TGTGCCAGCAGCTACAGCCGGGATGGGGAGCAGTTCTTC; CDR3 protein: CASSYSRDGEQFF; D gene: NA; V gene: TRBV7-8; clone size: NA; J gene: TRBJ2-1
CDR3 DNA: TGTGCCAGCAGTCCCAACAGGGGTGCCCTCCTAGGCGAGCAGTACTTC; CDR3 protein: CASSPNRGALLGEQYF; D gene: TRBD1; V gene: TRBV6-6; clone size: NA; J gene: TRBJ2-7
CDR3 DNA: TGTGCCAGCAGCCCCATGATACAGGGAACCCCGTACGAGCAGTACTTC; CDR3 protein: CASSPMIQGTPYEQYF; D gene: NA; V gene: TRBV5-6; clone size: NA; J gene: TRBJ2-7
CDR3 DNA: TGTGCCAGCTCACAAAATACAGGGTCGGACACTGAAGCTTTCTTT; CDR3 protein: CASSQNTGSDTEAFF; D gene: NA; V gene: TRBV18; clone size: once; J gene: TRBJ1-1
CDR3 DNA: TGTGCCAGCAGCCAAAGCGGACAGGGCTACGAGCAGTACTTC; CDR3 protein: CASSQSGQGYEQYF; D gene: TRBD1; V gene: TRBV16; clone size: few; J gene: TRBJ2-7
CDR3 DNA: TGTGCCAGCAGCCGGGGGGCGTCTAATGAAAAACTGTTTTTT; CDR3 protein: CASSRGASNEKLFF; D gene: NA; V gene: TRBV5-8; clone size: NA; J gene: TRBJ1-4
CDR3 DNA: TGTGCCAGCAGCTTACGGTTGAACACTGAAGCTTTCTTT; CDR3 protein: CASSLRLNTEAFF; D gene: NA; V gene: TRBV7-3; clone size: NA; J gene: TRBJ1-1
CDR3 DNA: TGTGCCAGCAGTCCTATGGGGGGTGGGACAGGGGGCGGAAGTCCAGAGACCCAGTACTTC; CDR3 protein: CASSPMGGGTGGGSPETQYF; D gene: TRBD1; V gene: TRBV28; clone size: once; J gene: TRBJ2-5
CDR3 DNA: TGCGCCAGCAGCCTGGACAGGGCGGGTGGCTACACCTTC; CDR3 protein: CASSLDRAGGYTF; D gene: TRBD1; V gene: TRBV10-2; clone size: many; J gene: TRBJ1-2
CDR3 DNA: TGTGCCAGCAGCCTCGCCAGGGCGGCATCTGAAGCTTTCTTT; CDR3 protein: CASSLARAASEAFF; D gene: NA; V gene: TRBV11-2; clone size: few; J gene: TRBJ1-1
CDR3 DNA: TGTGCCAGCAGCCAAGATATCCGCGCCGGAGCTAACTATGGCTACACCTTC; CDR3 protein: CASSQDIRAGANYGYTF; D gene: NA; V gene: TRBV4-2; clone size: NA; J gene: TRBJ1-2
CDR3 DNA: TGTGCCAGCTCACCTTCAACAGCCTACGAGCAGTACTTC; CDR3 protein: CASSPSTAYEQYF; D gene: NA; V gene: TRBV18; clone size: NA; J gene: TRBJ2-7
CDR3 DNA: TGTGCCAGCACGGGACAGGCAACCTACGAGCAGTACTTC; CDR3 protein: CASTGQATYEQYF; D gene: TRBD1; V gene: TRBV28; clone size: few; J gene: TRBJ2-7
CDR3 DNA: TGTGCCAGCTGCTTGACAGACAATGAGCAGTTCTTC; CDR3 protein: CASCLTDNEQFF; D gene: NA; V gene: TRBV6-5; clone size: NA; J gene: TRBJ2-1
CDR3 DNA: TGTGCCAGTAGTATCTCCGGACTAACCGGCGCAGATACGCAGTATTTT; CDR3 protein: CASSISGLTGADTQYF; D gene: NA; V gene: TRBV19; clone size: NA; J gene: TRBJ2-3
CDR3 DNA: TGTGCCAGCAGTGAAGCGCTGGGGGGGGTCACAGATACGCAGTATTTT; CDR3 protein: CASSEALGGVTDTQYF; D gene: TRBD2; V gene: TRBV2; clone size: NA; J gene: TRBJ2-3